The rows below give T cell receptor beta chains drawn from one sample of a study of vaccination and CD4 T cells after COVID-19. TCRdb independently ran MiXCR on the PCR reads; one entry per CDR3 protein. The sample holds about 20,000 distinct CDR3 sequences; less than 55% are singletons and the top ten take around 9%. Their target antigens are unknown. The specimen was CD4+ T cells from blood, cultured in vitro. The receptor set was obtained from a human donor who had recovered from COVID-19. CDR3s include the opening cysteine and the closing phenylalanine or tryptophan. Fields, in order: D gene, J gene, CDR3 length, clone size, V gene, CDR3 DNA, CDR3 protein. The D gene is left open where the match is weak. Some rows mark clone size as missing; the rest say once, few, many or name a class of expanded clone.

d_gene: .; j_gene: TRBJ2-3; len: 14; abundance: few; v_gene: TRBV20-1; CDR3nt: TGCAGTGCTAGAGTATGGAGGATGTCAGATACGCAGTATTTT; CDR3aa: CSARVWRMSDTQYF
d_gene: .; j_gene: TRBJ1-3; len: 13; abundance: few; v_gene: TRBV6-1; CDR3nt: TGTGCCAGCAGGGGGATATCTGGAAACACCATATATTTT; CDR3aa: CASRGISGNTIYF
d_gene: TRBD2; j_gene: TRBJ2-2; len: 15; abundance: .; v_gene: TRBV2; CDR3nt: TGTGCCAGCAGTCTAAGCGGGACGAACACCGGGGAGCTGTTTTTT; CDR3aa: CASSLSGTNTGELFF
d_gene: .; j_gene: TRBJ1-1; len: 14; abundance: few; v_gene: TRBV20-1; CDR3nt: TGCAGTGCTAGACTTCCGACATTCAACACTGAAGCTTTCTTT; CDR3aa: CSARLPTFNTEAFF
d_gene: .; j_gene: TRBJ2-7; len: 11; abundance: .; v_gene: TRBV6-1; CDR3nt: TGTGCCAGCAGTCAGGGAGGCGAGCAGTACTTC; CDR3aa: CASSQGGEQYF
d_gene: TRBD1; j_gene: TRBJ2-7; len: 15; abundance: .; v_gene: TRBV11-1; CDR3nt: TGTGCCAGCAGCTTCCGACAGGGTCACTACGCCGAGCAGTACTTC; CDR3aa: CASSFRQGHYAEQYF
d_gene: .; j_gene: TRBJ2-1; len: 18; abundance: .; v_gene: TRBV27; CDR3nt: TGTGCCAGCAGTTTAGCTGGTGGTGTTGCGGGATTCTACAATGAGCAGTTCTTC; CDR3aa: CASSLAGGVAGFYNEQFF
d_gene: TRBD2; j_gene: TRBJ2-1; len: 17; abundance: .; v_gene: TRBV7-3; CDR3nt: TGTGCCAGCAGCTTAAGTGGGACTAGCGGGAGGCTCTATGAGCAGTTCTTC; CDR3aa: CASSLSGTSGRLYEQFF
d_gene: .; j_gene: TRBJ2-5; len: 15; abundance: .; v_gene: TRBV7-2; CDR3nt: TGTGCCAGCAGCTTACTGGGGCGGCACCAAGAGACCCAGTACTTC; CDR3aa: CASSLLGRHQETQYF
d_gene: .; j_gene: TRBJ2-7; len: 13; abundance: few; v_gene: TRBV6-2/TRBV6-3; CDR3nt: TGTGCCAGCAAGGGTAGCGCGAACTACGAGCAGTACTTC; CDR3aa: CASKGSANYEQYF
d_gene: .; j_gene: TRBJ2-7; len: 15; abundance: few; v_gene: TRBV20-1; CDR3nt: TGCAGTGCTACCCCCGGGACTGGCGGCTCCTACGAGCAGTACTTC; CDR3aa: CSATPGTGGSYEQYF
d_gene: .; j_gene: TRBJ1-5; len: 14; abundance: .; v_gene: TRBV2; CDR3nt: TGTGCCAGCAGTGATCGGCAGGGGAATGAGCCCCAGCATTTT; CDR3aa: CASSDRQGNEPQHF
d_gene: TRBD1; j_gene: TRBJ1-2; len: 13; abundance: few; v_gene: TRBV27; CDR3nt: TGTGCCAGCAGTTCGTCAGGGGGATATGGCTACACCTTC; CDR3aa: CASSSSGGYGYTF
d_gene: TRBD2; j_gene: TRBJ2-3; len: 16; abundance: few; v_gene: TRBV12-3/TRBV12-4; CDR3nt: TGTGCCAGCATGCACTTTAGCGGGGGCCTCACAGATACGCAGTATTTT; CDR3aa: CASMHFSGGLTDTQYF
d_gene: TRBD1; j_gene: TRBJ1-6; len: 13; abundance: .; v_gene: TRBV28; CDR3nt: TGTGCCAGCTGGGACAGAAATAATTCACCCCTCCACTTT; CDR3aa: CASWDRNNSPLHF
d_gene: .; j_gene: TRBJ2-1; len: 13; abundance: .; v_gene: TRBV7-2; CDR3nt: TGTGCCAGCAGCTTAGTAGTAGCGATTGAGCAGTTCTTC; CDR3aa: CASSLVVAIEQFF
d_gene: .; j_gene: TRBJ2-5; len: 13; abundance: few; v_gene: TRBV2; CDR3nt: TGTGCCAGCAACGGGCTCCTCAAAGAGACCCAGTACTTC; CDR3aa: CASNGLLKETQYF
d_gene: TRBD1; j_gene: TRBJ2-5; len: 15; abundance: .; v_gene: TRBV20-1; CDR3nt: TGCAGTGCTAGTGGGGGACAGGGTCTAAGTGGAACCCAGTACTTC; CDR3aa: CSASGGQGLSGTQYF
d_gene: TRBD2; j_gene: TRBJ2-3; len: 15; abundance: .; v_gene: TRBV2; CDR3nt: TGTGCCAGCAGTGGGGGCGGGGGGGGCTTCGATACGCAGTATTTT; CDR3aa: CASSGGGGGFDTQYF
d_gene: TRBD1; j_gene: TRBJ1-1; len: 14; abundance: .; v_gene: TRBV11-2; CDR3nt: TGTGCCAGCAGCTCGGTGACAGGGCGATATGAAGCTTTCTTT; CDR3aa: CASSSVTGRYEAFF
d_gene: TRBD1; j_gene: TRBJ2-7; len: 14; abundance: .; v_gene: TRBV11-3; CDR3nt: TGTGCCAGCAGCTTAGGGACAGGGGGCTACGAGCAGTACTTC; CDR3aa: CASSLGTGGYEQYF
d_gene: .; j_gene: TRBJ1-1; len: 15; abundance: once; v_gene: TRBV5-1; CDR3nt: TGCGCCAGCAGCTTGGATACGGGGCGAAGAACTGAAGCTTTCTTT; CDR3aa: CASSLDTGRRTEAFF
d_gene: .; j_gene: TRBJ2-5; len: 16; abundance: .; v_gene: TRBV4-3; CDR3nt: TGCGCCAGCAGCCAAGATCTGGCTCGGGGGCAGGGGACCCAGTACTTC; CDR3aa: CASSQDLARGQGTQYF
d_gene: .; j_gene: TRBJ1-3; len: 13; abundance: .; v_gene: TRBV12-3/TRBV12-4; CDR3nt: TGTGCCAGCAGGTACAGCTCTGGAAACACCATATATTTT; CDR3aa: CASRYSSGNTIYF
d_gene: TRBD2; j_gene: TRBJ2-1; len: 15; abundance: few; v_gene: TRBV7-9; CDR3nt: TGTGCCAGCAGCTCAACTAGCGGGATCGTGAATGAGCAGTTCTTC; CDR3aa: CASSSTSGIVNEQFF
d_gene: TRBD2; j_gene: TRBJ2-7; len: 17; abundance: .; v_gene: TRBV7-9; CDR3nt: TGTGCCAGCAGCTTAGTCAGTAGGAGCGGGGGGAGGTACGAGCAGTACTTC; CDR3aa: CASSLVSRSGGRYEQYF
d_gene: .; j_gene: TRBJ2-4; len: 13; abundance: .; v_gene: TRBV28; CDR3nt: TGTGCCAGCAGCCCACCCGGGACTAACATTCAGTACTTC; CDR3aa: CASSPPGTNIQYF
d_gene: .; j_gene: TRBJ2-2; len: 17; abundance: .; v_gene: TRBV20-1; CDR3nt: TGCAGTGCTAGAGATGTTCCGGGGGCGAAGCGCATCGGGGAGCTGTTTTTT; CDR3aa: CSARDVPGAKRIGELFF
d_gene: .; j_gene: TRBJ2-1; len: 13; abundance: .; v_gene: TRBV20-1; CDR3nt: TGCAGTGACGGTCGGAGCTCCTACAATGAGCAGTTCTTC; CDR3aa: CSDGRSSYNEQFF
d_gene: .; j_gene: TRBJ1-5; len: 22; abundance: .; v_gene: TRBV6-2/TRBV6-3; CDR3nt: .; CDR3aa: CASRSGNEQFFGPGTYGQPQHF